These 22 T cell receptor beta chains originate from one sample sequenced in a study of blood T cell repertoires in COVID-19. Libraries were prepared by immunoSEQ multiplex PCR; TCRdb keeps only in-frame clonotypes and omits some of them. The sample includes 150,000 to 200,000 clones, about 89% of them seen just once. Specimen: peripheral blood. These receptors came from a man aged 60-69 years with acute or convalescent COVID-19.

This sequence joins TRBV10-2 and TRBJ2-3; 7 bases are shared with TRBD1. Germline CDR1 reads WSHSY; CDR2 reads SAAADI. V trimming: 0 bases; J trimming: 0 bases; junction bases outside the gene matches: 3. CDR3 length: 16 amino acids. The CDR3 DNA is TGCGCCAGCAGTGAGTCGTTGACAGGGAGCACAGATACGCAGTATTTT. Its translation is CASSESLTGSTDTQYF.

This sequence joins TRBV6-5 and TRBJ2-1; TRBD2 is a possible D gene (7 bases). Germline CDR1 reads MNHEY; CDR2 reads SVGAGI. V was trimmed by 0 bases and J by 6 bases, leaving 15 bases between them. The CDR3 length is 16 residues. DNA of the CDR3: TGTGCCAGCAGTTACTCGGGGGACGCGGGGGCCAATGAGCAGTTCTTC. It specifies CASSYSGDAGANEQFF.

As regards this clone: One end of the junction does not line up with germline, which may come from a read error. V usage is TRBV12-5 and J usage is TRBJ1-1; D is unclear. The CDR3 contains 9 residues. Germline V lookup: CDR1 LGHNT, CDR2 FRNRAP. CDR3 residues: CASGYRVSF. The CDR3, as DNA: TGTGCTAGTGGTTACCGGGTCTCCTTT.

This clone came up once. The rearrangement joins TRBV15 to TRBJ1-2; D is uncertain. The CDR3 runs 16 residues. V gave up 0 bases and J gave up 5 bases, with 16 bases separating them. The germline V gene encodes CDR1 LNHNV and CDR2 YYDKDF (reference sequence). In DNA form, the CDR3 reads TGTGCCACCAGCAGAGAGAGACTGGCAGACCCGTATGGCTACACCTTC. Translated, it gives CATSRERLADPYGYTF. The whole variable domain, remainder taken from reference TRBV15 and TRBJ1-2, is DAMVIQNPRYQVTQFGKPVTLSCSQTLNHNVMYWYQQKSSQAPKLLFHYYDKDFNNEADTPDNFQSRRPNTSFCFLDIRSPGLGDTAMYLCATSRERLADPYGYTFGSGTRLTVV.

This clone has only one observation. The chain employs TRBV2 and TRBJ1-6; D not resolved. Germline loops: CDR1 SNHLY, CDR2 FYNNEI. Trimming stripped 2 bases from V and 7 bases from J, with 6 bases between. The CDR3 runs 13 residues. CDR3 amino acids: CASSESGNSPLHF. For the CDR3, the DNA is TGTGCCAGCAGTGAATCGGGGAATTCACCCCTCCACTTT.

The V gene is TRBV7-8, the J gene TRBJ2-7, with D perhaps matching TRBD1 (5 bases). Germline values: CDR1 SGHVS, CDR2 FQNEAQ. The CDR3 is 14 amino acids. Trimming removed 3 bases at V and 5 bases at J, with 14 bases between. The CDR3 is CASSLDPGLDEQYF. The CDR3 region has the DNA TGTGCCAGCAGCTTGGACCCAGGGCTGGACGAGCAGTACTTC.

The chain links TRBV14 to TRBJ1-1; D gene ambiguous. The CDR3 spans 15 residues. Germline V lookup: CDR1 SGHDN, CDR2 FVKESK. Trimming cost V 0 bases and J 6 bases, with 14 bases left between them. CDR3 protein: CASSQDPPRSAEAFF. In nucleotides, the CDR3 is TGTGCCAGCAGCCAAGATCCCCCTCGGTCGGCTGAAGCTTTCTTT.

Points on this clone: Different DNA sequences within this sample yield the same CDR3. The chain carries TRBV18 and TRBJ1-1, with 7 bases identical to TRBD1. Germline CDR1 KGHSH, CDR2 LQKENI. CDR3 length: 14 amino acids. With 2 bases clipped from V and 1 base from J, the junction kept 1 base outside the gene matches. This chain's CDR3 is CASSPGTANTEAFF. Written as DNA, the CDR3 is TGTGCCAGCTCACCAGGGACAGCGAACACTGAAGCTTTCTTT.

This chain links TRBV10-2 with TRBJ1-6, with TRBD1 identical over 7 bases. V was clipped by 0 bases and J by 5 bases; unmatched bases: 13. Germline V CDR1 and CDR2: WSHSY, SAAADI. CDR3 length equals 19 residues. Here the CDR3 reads CASSESIFRTGLNNSPLHF. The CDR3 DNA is TGCGCCAGCAGTGAGTCGATTTTCAGGACAGGACTGAATAATTCACCCCTCCACTTT.

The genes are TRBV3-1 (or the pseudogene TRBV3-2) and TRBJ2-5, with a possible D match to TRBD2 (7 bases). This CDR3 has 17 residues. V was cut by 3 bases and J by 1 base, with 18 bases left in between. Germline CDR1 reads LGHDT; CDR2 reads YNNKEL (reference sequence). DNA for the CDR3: TGTGCCAGCAGCCAGGAGGGGGGCGGGGGCCCCCAAGAGACCCAGTACTTC. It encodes CASSQEGGGGPQETQYF.

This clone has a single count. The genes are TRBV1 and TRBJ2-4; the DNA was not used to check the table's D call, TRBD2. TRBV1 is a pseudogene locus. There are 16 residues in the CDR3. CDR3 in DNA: TGCACCAGCACAGCCGTATTAGCGGTAGCCAAAAACATTCAGTACTTC. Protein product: CTSTAVLAVAKNIQYF.

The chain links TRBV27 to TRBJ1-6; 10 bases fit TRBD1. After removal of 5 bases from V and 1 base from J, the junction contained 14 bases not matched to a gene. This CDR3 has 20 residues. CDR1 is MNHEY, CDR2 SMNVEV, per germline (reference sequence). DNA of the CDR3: TGTGCCAGCAGTATAGATCGACAGGGGGCCGGTGGGTCCTATAATTCACCCCTCCACTTT. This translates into CASSIDRQGAGGSYNSPLHF.

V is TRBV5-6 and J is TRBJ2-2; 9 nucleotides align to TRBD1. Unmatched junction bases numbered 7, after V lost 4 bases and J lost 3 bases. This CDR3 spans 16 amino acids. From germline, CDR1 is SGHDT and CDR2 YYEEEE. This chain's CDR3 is CASSRRRTGDTGELFF. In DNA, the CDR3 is TGTGCCAGCAGCCGACGTAGGACAGGGGACACCGGGGAGCTGTTTTTT.

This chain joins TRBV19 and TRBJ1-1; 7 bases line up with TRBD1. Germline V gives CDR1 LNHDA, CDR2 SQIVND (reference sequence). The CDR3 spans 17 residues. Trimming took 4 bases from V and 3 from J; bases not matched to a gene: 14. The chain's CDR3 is CASSTLPGQRGDTEAFF. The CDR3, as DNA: TGTGCCAGTAGTACTCTACCGGGACAGCGAGGGGACACTGAAGCTTTCTTT.

CDR3 loop: CASRRAKVNTEAFF. CDR3 coding DNA: TGTGCCAGCAGGAGGGCTAAGGTGAACACTGAAGCTTTCTTT. The chain recombines TRBV7-8 with TRBJ1-1, with D unresolved. Germline V gene lookup returns CDR1 SGHVS and CDR2 FQNEAQ. This CDR3 spans 14 amino acids. V was trimmed by 6 bases and J by 0 bases, leaving 11 bases between them.

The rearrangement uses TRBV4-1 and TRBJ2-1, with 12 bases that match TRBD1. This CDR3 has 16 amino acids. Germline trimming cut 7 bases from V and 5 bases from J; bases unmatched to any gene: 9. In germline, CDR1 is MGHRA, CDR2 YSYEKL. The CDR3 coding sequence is TGCGCCAGCAAACCGGCCGGGACAGGGGGCCACAATGAGCAGTTCTTC. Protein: CASKPAGTGGHNEQFF.

This chain's CDR3 is CASSQVTGFLSEKLFF. The DNA for the CDR3 is TGTGCCAGCAGCCAAGTAACAGGGTTTTTGAGTGAAAAACTGTTTTTT. The chain is built from TRBV14 and TRBJ1-4, with TRBD1 as a possible D gene (6 bases). V lost 1 base to trimming and J lost 7 bases, with 16 bases between them. CDR1 SGHDN and CDR2 FVKESK come from the germline V gene. The CDR3 contains 16 residues. Drawing the rest from reference TRBV14 and TRBJ1-4, the complete variable domain is EAGVTQFPSHSVIEKGQTVTLRCDPISGHDNLYWYRRVMGKEIKFLLHFVKESKQDESGMPNNRFLAERTGGTYSTLKVQPAELEDSGVYFCASSQVTGFLSEKLFFGSGTQLSVL.

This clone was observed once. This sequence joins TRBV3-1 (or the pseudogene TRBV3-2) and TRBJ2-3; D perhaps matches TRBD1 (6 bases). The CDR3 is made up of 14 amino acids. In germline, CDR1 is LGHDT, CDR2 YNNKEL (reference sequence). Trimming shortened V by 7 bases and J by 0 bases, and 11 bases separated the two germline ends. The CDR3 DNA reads TGTGCCAGCACCCGAGGGGGTAGCACAGATACGCAGTATTTT. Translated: CASTRGGSTDTQYF.

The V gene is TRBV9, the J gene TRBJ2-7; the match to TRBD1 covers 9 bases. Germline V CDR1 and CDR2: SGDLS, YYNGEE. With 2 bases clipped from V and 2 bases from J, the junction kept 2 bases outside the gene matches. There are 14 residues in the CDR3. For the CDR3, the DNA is TGTGCCAGCAGCGTGGGGACAGGGACCTACGAGCAGTACTTC. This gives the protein CASSVGTGTYEQYF.

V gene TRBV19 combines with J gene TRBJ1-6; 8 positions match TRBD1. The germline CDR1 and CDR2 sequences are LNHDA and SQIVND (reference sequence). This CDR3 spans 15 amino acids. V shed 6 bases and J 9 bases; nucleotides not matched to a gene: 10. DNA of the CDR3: TGTGCCAGTAGCCGGACAGGGATAAACAGTTCACCCCTCCACTTT. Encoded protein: CASSRTGINSSPLHF. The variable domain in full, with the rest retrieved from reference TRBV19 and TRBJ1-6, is DGGITQSPKYLFRKEGQNVTLSCEQNLNHDAMYWYRQDPGQGLRLIYYSQIVNDFQKGDIAEGYSVSREKKESFPLTVTSAQKNPTAFYLCASSRTGINSSPLHFGNGTRLTVT.

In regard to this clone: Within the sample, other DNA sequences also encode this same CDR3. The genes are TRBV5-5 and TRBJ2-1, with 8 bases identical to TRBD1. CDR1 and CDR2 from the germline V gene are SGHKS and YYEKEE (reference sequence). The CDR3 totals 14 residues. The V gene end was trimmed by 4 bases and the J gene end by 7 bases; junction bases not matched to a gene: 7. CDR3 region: CASSPDRGRNEQFF. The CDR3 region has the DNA TGTGCCAGCAGCCCAGACAGGGGCCGGAATGAGCAGTTCTTC.

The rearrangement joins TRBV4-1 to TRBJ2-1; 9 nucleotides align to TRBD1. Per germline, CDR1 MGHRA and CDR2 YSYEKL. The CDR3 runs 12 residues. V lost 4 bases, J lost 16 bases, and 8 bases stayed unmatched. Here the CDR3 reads CASSLGQGTPFF. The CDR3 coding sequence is TGCGCCAGCAGCCTAGGACAGGGGACGCCCTTCTTC.